This T cell receptor beta chain stems from a study of blood T cell repertoires in COVID-19. Study-level information: There were acute and convalescent COVID-19 samples, and they came from the United States, Italy and Spain.

In the original processing: The assay estimated nucleated cells by amplifying reference gene primers. Repertoires were generated with immunoSEQ multiplex PCR, while TCRdb's copy carries only in-frame clones and drops some. V, J and clone size are taken as reported in that table, and D and trimming were inferred from the DNA itself. Among about 110,000 clones listed, 82% were seen once. The CDR3 loop spans 13 amino acids. CDR1 is LGHDT, CDR2 YNNKEL, per germline (reference sequence). V was trimmed by 8 bases and J by 7 bases, leaving 15 bases between them. The chain couples TRBV3-1 (or the pseudogene TRBV3-2) to TRBJ1-5, with a possible D match to TRBD1 (6 bases). Sequenced input: peripheral blood. This TCR derives from a woman in her sixties with acute or convalescent COVID-19. CDR3 DNA: TGTGCCAGCGCTTACCAGGGGAACCAGCCCCAGCATTTT. Translated, it gives CASAYQGNQPQHF.